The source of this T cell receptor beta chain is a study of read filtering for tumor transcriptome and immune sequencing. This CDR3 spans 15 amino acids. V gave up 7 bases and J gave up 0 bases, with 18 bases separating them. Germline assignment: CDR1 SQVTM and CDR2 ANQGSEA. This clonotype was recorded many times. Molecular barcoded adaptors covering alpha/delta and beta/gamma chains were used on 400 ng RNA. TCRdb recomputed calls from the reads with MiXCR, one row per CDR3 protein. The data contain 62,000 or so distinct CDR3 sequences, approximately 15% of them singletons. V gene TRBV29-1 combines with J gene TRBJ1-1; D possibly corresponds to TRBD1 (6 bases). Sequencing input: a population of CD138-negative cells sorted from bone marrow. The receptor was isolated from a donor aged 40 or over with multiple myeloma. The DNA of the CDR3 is TGCAGCGCCCCGGGGTCGGGGGGCTTGAACACTGAAGCTTTCTTT. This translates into CSAPGSGGLNTEAFF. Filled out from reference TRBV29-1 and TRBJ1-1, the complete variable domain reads SAVISQKPSRDICQRGTSLTIQCQVDSQVTMMFWYRQQPGQSLTLIATANQGSEATYESGFVIDKFPISRPNLTFSTLTVSNMSPEDSSIYLCSAPGSGGLNTEAFFGQGTRLTVV.